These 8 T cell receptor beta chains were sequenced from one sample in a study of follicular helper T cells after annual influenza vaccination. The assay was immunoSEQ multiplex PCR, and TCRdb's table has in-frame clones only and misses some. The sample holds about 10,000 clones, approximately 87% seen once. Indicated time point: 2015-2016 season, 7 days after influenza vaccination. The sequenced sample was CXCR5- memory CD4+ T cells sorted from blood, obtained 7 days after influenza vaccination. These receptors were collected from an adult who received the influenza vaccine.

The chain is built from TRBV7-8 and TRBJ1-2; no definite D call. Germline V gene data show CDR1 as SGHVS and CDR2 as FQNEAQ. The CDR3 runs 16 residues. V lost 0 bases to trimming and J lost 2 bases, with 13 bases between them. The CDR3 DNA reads TGTGCCAGCAGCTTAGCGCTGGGTAGGGCGAACTATGGCTACACCTTC. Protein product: CASSLALGRANYGYTF.

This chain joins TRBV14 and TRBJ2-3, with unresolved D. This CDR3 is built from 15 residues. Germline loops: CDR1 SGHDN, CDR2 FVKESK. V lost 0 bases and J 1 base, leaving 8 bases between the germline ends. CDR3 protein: CASSQEVRRTDTQYF. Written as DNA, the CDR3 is TGTGCCAGCAGCCAAGAGGTCCGCCGCACAGATACGCAGTATTTT.

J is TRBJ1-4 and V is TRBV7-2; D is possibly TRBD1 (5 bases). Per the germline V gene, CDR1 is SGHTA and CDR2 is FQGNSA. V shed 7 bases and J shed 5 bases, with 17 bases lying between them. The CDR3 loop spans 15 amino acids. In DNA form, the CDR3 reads TGTGCCAGCAAAGCTCAGGGTGCCGTCAATGAAAAACTGTTTTTT. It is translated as CASKAQGAVNEKLFF.

The DNA for the CDR3 is TGTGCCAGCAGTTTTGGGAGCGCCCAAGAGACCCAGTACTTC. Translation gives CASSFGSAQETQYF. The V gene is TRBV28, the J gene TRBJ2-5; tentatively, D is TRBD2 (5 bases). Germline V CDR1 and CDR2: MDHEN, SYDVKM. V was shortened by 3 bases and J by 1 base, with 9 bases between the two germline ends. The CDR3 has 14 amino acids.

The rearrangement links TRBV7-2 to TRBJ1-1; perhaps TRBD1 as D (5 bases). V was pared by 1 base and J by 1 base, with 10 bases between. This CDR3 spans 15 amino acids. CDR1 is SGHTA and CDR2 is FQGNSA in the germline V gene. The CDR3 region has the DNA TGTGCCAGCAGCTTAGTAGGGGCGACGAACACTGAAGCTTTCTTT. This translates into CASSLVGATNTEAFF.

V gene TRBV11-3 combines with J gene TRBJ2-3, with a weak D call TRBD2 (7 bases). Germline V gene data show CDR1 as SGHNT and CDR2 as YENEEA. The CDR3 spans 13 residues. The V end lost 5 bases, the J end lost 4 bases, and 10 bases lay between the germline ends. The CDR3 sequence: CASSLGGPDTQYF. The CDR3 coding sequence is TGTGCCAGCAGCCTGGGGGGGCCAGATACGCAGTATTTT.

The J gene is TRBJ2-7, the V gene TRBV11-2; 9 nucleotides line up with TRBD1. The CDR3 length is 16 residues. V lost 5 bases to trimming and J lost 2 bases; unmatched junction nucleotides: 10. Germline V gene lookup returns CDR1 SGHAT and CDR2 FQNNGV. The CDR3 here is CASSQIRGQGPYEQYF. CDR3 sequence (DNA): TGTGCCAGCAGCCAGATTAGGGGACAGGGACCCTACGAGCAGTACTTC.

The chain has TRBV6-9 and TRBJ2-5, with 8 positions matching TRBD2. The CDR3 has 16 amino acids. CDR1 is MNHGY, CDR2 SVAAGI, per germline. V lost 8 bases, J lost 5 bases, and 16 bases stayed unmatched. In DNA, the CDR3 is TGTGCCAGCCTTAGGTTAGCGGGGCCCTGGGGGGAGACCCAGTACTTC. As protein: CASLRLAGPWGETQYF.